This is a list of T cell receptor beta chains from one sample in a study of T cell responses to AZD1222 COVID-19 vaccine. The data were produced by immunoSEQ multiplex PCR, yet TCRdb's version contains in-frame clones alone and is incomplete. The sample has approximately 110,000 clones; around 85% are singletons. Specimen: peripheral blood, collected on day 0 of AZD1222 vaccination. The source of these receptors is an adult in good health. CDR3s include the opening cysteine and the closing phenylalanine or tryptophan. The order of the fields is V gene, J gene, D gene, clone size, CDR3 protein, CDR3 DNA. The D gene is left open where the match is weak. Clone size is given for some rows only: seen once, a few or many times, or a class if the clone is expanded.

v_call: TRBV2; j_call: TRBJ2-6; d_call: TRBD2; clone_size: -; cdr3_aa: CACASGVGLGANVLTF; cdr3_nt: TGTGCCTGCGCTAGCGGGGTGGGTTTGGGGGCCAACGTCCTGACTTTC
v_call: TRBV19; j_call: TRBJ1-5; d_call: TRBD1; clone_size: -; cdr3_aa: CASATGWNQPQHF; cdr3_nt: TGTGCCAGCGCGACAGGGTGGAATCAGCCCCAGCATTTT
v_call: TRBV2; j_call: TRBJ1-1; d_call: -; clone_size: once; cdr3_aa: CASSERAGPGASEAFF; cdr3_nt: TGTGCCAGCAGTGAAAGGGCGGGACCAGGGGCGAGTGAAGCTTTCTTT
v_call: TRBV2; j_call: TRBJ2-5; d_call: -; clone_size: -; cdr3_aa: CASNGDLQETQYF; cdr3_nt: TGTGCCAGCAATGGGGACCTTCAAGAGACCCAGTACTTC
v_call: TRBV5-1; j_call: TRBJ1-3; d_call: -; clone_size: -; cdr3_aa: CASSREGIGGNTIYF; cdr3_nt: TGCGCCAGCAGCCGGGAGGGTATCGGGGGAAACACCATATATTTT
v_call: TRBV6-5; j_call: TRBJ2-7; d_call: TRBD1; clone_size: -; cdr3_aa: CASWDRVGEQYF; cdr3_nt: TGTGCCAGCTGGGACAGGGTAGGCGAGCAGTACTTC
v_call: TRBV5-1; j_call: TRBJ2-3; d_call: TRBD2; clone_size: -; cdr3_aa: CASRDGGATDTQYF; cdr3_nt: TGCGCCAGCCGGGACGGGGGGGCTACAGATACGCAGTATTTT
v_call: TRBV7-9; j_call: TRBJ1-5; d_call: -; clone_size: -; cdr3_aa: CASSSGGNQPQHF; cdr3_nt: TGTGCCAGCAGCTCGGGTGGAAATCAGCCCCAGCATTTT
v_call: TRBV10-3; j_call: TRBJ1-5; d_call: -; clone_size: -; cdr3_aa: CAISESGNQPQHF; cdr3_nt: TGTGCCATCAGTGAGTCGGGCAATCAGCCCCAGCATTTT
v_call: TRBV2; j_call: TRBJ1-5; d_call: -; clone_size: -; cdr3_aa: CASSAVRSNQPQHF; cdr3_nt: TGTGCCAGCTCGGCGGTGAGGAGCAATCAGCCCCAGCATTTT
v_call: TRBV5-4; j_call: TRBJ2-5; d_call: -; clone_size: once; cdr3_aa: CASSCPSASWRETQYF; cdr3_nt: TGTGCCAGCAGCTGCCCCTCCGCCAGTTGGAGAGAGACCCAGTACTTC
v_call: TRBV19; j_call: TRBJ1-1; d_call: -; clone_size: -; cdr3_aa: CASTQGVSTEAFF; cdr3_nt: TGTGCCTCAACACAGGGTGTAAGCACTGAAGCTTTCTTT
v_call: TRBV7-9; j_call: TRBJ2-3; d_call: TRBD2; clone_size: -; cdr3_aa: CASNAGGDTQYF; cdr3_nt: TGTGCCAGCAACGCGGGGGGGGATACGCAGTATTTT
v_call: TRBV5-6; j_call: TRBJ1-4; d_call: -; clone_size: -; cdr3_aa: CASSLEGKGLNEKLFF; cdr3_nt: TGTGCCAGCAGCTTGGAGGGAAAGGGGCTAAATGAAAAACTGTTTTTT
v_call: TRBV19; j_call: TRBJ2-7; d_call: -; clone_size: -; cdr3_aa: CASSMVLDSSYEQYF; cdr3_nt: TGTGCCAGTAGTATGGTCTTGGACAGCAGCTACGAGCAGTACTTC
v_call: TRBV30; j_call: TRBJ2-7; d_call: -; clone_size: -; cdr3_aa: CAWSDRRYYEQYF; cdr3_nt: TGTGCCTGGAGTGACAGGAGATATTACGAGCAGTACTTC
v_call: TRBV3-1/TRBV3-2; j_call: TRBJ2-1; d_call: TRBD2; clone_size: -; cdr3_aa: CASSQYPAGAYNEQFF; cdr3_nt: TGTGCCAGCAGCCAATATCCGGCGGGGGCCTACAATGAGCAGTTCTTC
v_call: TRBV6-6; j_call: TRBJ1-6; d_call: -; clone_size: -; cdr3_aa: CASSYGGGTYNSPLHF; cdr3_nt: TGTGCCAGCAGTTACGGGGGGGGAACCTATAATTCACCCCTCCACTTT
v_call: TRBV5-1; j_call: TRBJ1-1; d_call: -; clone_size: -; cdr3_aa: CASSLRDTEAFF; cdr3_nt: TGCGCCAGCAGTTTAAGGGACACTGAAGCTTTCTTT
v_call: TRBV4-1; j_call: TRBJ1-1; d_call: -; clone_size: -; cdr3_aa: CASSQQRAHTEAFF; cdr3_nt: TGCGCCAGCAGCCAACAGCGGGCCCATACTGAAGCTTTCTTT
v_call: TRBV2; j_call: TRBJ2-3; d_call: TRBD2; clone_size: -; cdr3_aa: CASSPERGGPDTQYF; cdr3_nt: TGTGCCAGCAGTCCGGAGCGGGGGGGCCCAGATACGCAGTATTTT
v_call: TRBV25-1; j_call: TRBJ1-2; d_call: -; clone_size: -; cdr3_aa: CASRSSTNARRF; cdr3_nt: TGTGCCAGCAGGTCCTCGACAAACGCCCGACGCTTC
v_call: TRBV15; j_call: TRBJ2-5; d_call: TRBD1; clone_size: -; cdr3_aa: CATSMAGYRGTQYF; cdr3_nt: TGTGCCACCAGCATGGCCGGATACAGGGGGACCCAGTACTTC
v_call: TRBV5-1; j_call: TRBJ2-7; d_call: -; clone_size: -; cdr3_aa: CASSLQETYEQYF; cdr3_nt: TGCGCCAGCAGCTTGCAGGAAACCTACGAGCAGTACTTC
v_call: TRBV28; j_call: TRBJ2-1; d_call: -; clone_size: few; cdr3_aa: CASRPTRATSPTYNEQFF; cdr3_nt: TGTGCCAGCAGACCCACCCGAGCGACATCCCCAACCTACAATGAGCAGTTCTTC
v_call: TRBV6-4; j_call: TRBJ2-3; d_call: TRBD2; clone_size: -; cdr3_aa: CASSDSSGGATDTQYF; cdr3_nt: TGTGCCAGCAGTGACTCTAGCGGGGGGGCCACAGATACGCAGTATTTT
v_call: TRBV3-1/TRBV3-2; j_call: TRBJ2-5; d_call: -; clone_size: -; cdr3_aa: CASSQDRQEETQYF; cdr3_nt: TGTGCCAGCAGCCAAGATAGGCAGGAAGAGACCCAGTACTTC
v_call: TRBV9; j_call: TRBJ2-1; d_call: -; clone_size: -; cdr3_aa: CASSVAWGRPLGEQFF; cdr3_nt: TGTGCCAGCAGCGTAGCTTGGGGACGCCCCTTGGGAGAGCAGTTCTTC
v_call: TRBV2; j_call: TRBJ1-5; d_call: -; clone_size: once; cdr3_aa: CASSPDGRNQPQHF; cdr3_nt: TGTGCCAGCAGTCCCGACGGCCGCAATCAGCCCCAGCATTTT
v_call: TRBV5-1; j_call: TRBJ2-7; d_call: -; clone_size: -; cdr3_aa: CASSPASGYEQYF; cdr3_nt: TGCGCCAGCAGCCCCGCGTCAGGGTACGAGCAGTACTTC
v_call: TRBV28; j_call: TRBJ1-1; d_call: -; clone_size: -; cdr3_aa: CASYQGGRTEAFF; cdr3_nt: TGTGCCAGCTACCAGGGAGGAAGGACTGAAGCTTTCTTT
v_call: TRBV4-3; j_call: TRBJ1-6; d_call: -; clone_size: few; cdr3_aa: CASSQDRATNSPLHF; cdr3_nt: TGCGCCAGCAGCCAAGATAGAGCGACCAATTCACCCCTCCACTTT
v_call: TRBV6-6; j_call: TRBJ2-1; d_call: -; clone_size: -; cdr3_aa: CASSYLGNEQFF; cdr3_nt: TGTGCCAGCAGTTACCTGGGGAATGAGCAGTTCTTC
v_call: TRBV11-3; j_call: TRBJ1-2; d_call: -; clone_size: -; cdr3_aa: CASSLDGDNYGYTF; cdr3_nt: TGTGCCAGCAGCCTGGACGGAGATAACTATGGCTACACCTTC
v_call: TRBV28; j_call: TRBJ2-6; d_call: -; clone_size: -; cdr3_aa: CASSFIAGANVLTF; cdr3_nt: TGTGCCAGCAGTTTCATAGCTGGGGCCAACGTCCTGACTTTC
v_call: TRBV9; j_call: TRBJ2-3; d_call: TRBD2; clone_size: -; cdr3_aa: CASSVEGLARSTDTQYF; cdr3_nt: TGTGCCAGCAGCGTAGAGGGACTAGCGAGAAGCACAGATACGCAGTATTTT
v_call: TRBV6-5; j_call: TRBJ2-1; d_call: TRBD1; clone_size: -; cdr3_aa: CASSYPGDRGNEQFF; cdr3_nt: TGTGCCAGCAGTTACCCAGGGGACAGGGGAAATGAGCAGTTCTTC
v_call: TRBV30; j_call: TRBJ2-3; d_call: -; clone_size: -; cdr3_aa: CAWARGGSTDTQYF; cdr3_nt: TGTGCCTGGGCAAGGGGGGGGAGCACAGATACGCAGTATTTT
v_call: TRBV3-1/TRBV3-2; j_call: TRBJ1-1; d_call: TRBD1; clone_size: -; cdr3_aa: CASSQGTGRTEAFF; cdr3_nt: TGTGCCAGCAGCCAAGGGACAGGGAGAACTGAAGCTTTCTTT
v_call: TRBV27; j_call: TRBJ1-5; d_call: -; clone_size: -; cdr3_aa: CASSLSRTDKNQPQHF; cdr3_nt: TGTGCCAGCAGTTTGTCCCGGACAGACAAAAATCAGCCCCAGCATTTT
v_call: TRBV2; j_call: TRBJ2-1; d_call: -; clone_size: -; cdr3_aa: CASWTPNEQFF; cdr3_nt: TGTGCCAGCTGGACCCCCAATGAGCAGTTCTTC
v_call: TRBV18; j_call: TRBJ2-7; d_call: TRBD1; clone_size: -; cdr3_aa: CASSPDRGPSYEQYF; cdr3_nt: TGTGCCAGCTCACCGGACAGGGGACCTTCCTACGAGCAGTACTTC
v_call: TRBV5-8; j_call: TRBJ2-5; d_call: -; clone_size: -; cdr3_aa: CASKVSHRGDQETQYF; cdr3_nt: TGTGCCAGTAAGGTCTCCCATAGAGGGGACCAAGAGACCCAGTACTTC
v_call: TRBV9; j_call: TRBJ2-1; d_call: -; clone_size: once; cdr3_aa: CASSVGLTGEQFF; cdr3_nt: TGTGCCAGCAGCGTAGGTCTCACCGGAGAGCAGTTCTTC
v_call: TRBV7-2; j_call: TRBJ1-6; d_call: -; clone_size: -; cdr3_aa: CASSLAASSYNSPLHF; cdr3_nt: TGTGCCAGCAGCTTAGCTGCTAGCTCCTATAATTCACCCCTCCACTTT
v_call: TRBV12-3/TRBV12-4; j_call: TRBJ1-6; d_call: TRBD1; clone_size: -; cdr3_aa: CASTNRQGEGWAF; cdr3_nt: TGTGCCAGCACCAACAGACAGGGCGAAGGGTGGGCGTTT
v_call: TRBV29-1; j_call: TRBJ2-7; d_call: TRBD1; clone_size: -; cdr3_aa: CSASTGAYEQYF; cdr3_nt: TGCAGCGCCTCGACAGGGGCCTACGAGCAGTACTTC
v_call: TRBV7-9; j_call: TRBJ2-3; d_call: -; clone_size: -; cdr3_aa: CASSLAKGYTDTQYF; cdr3_nt: TGTGCCAGCAGCTTAGCGAAGGGGTACACAGATACGCAGTATTTT
v_call: TRBV10-3; j_call: TRBJ2-3; d_call: -; clone_size: -; cdr3_aa: CAISDVPDTQYF; cdr3_nt: TGTGCCATCAGTGACGTTCCAGATACGCAGTATTTT
v_call: TRBV24-1; j_call: TRBJ1-2; d_call: TRBD1; clone_size: once; cdr3_aa: CATSDARQGAGYTF; cdr3_nt: TGTGCCACCAGTGATGCCCGACAGGGGGCAGGCTACACCTTC
v_call: TRBV6-2/TRBV6-3; j_call: TRBJ2-1; d_call: TRBD2; clone_size: -; cdr3_aa: CASSSSGGSYNEQFF; cdr3_nt: TGTGCCAGCAGTTCAAGCGGGGGGTCCTACAATGAGCAGTTCTTC
v_call: TRBV7-6; j_call: TRBJ1-4; d_call: -; clone_size: -; cdr3_aa: CASSSEGSGDEKLFF; cdr3_nt: TGTGCCAGCAGCTCAGAAGGGTCTGGGGATGAAAAACTGTTTTTT
v_call: TRBV11-3; j_call: TRBJ1-2; d_call: -; clone_size: -; cdr3_aa: CASSSPTEEGYTF; cdr3_nt: TGTGCCAGCAGCTCCCCGACAGAGGAAGGCTACACCTTC
v_call: TRBV5-6; j_call: TRBJ1-1; d_call: -; clone_size: -; cdr3_aa: CASSLEVAGPNTEAFF; cdr3_nt: TGTGCCAGCAGCTTGGAGGTCGCGGGGCCGAACACTGAAGCTTTCTTT
v_call: TRBV6-4; j_call: TRBJ1-2; d_call: -; clone_size: -; cdr3_aa: CASSDSGWGGYTF; cdr3_nt: TGTGCCAGCAGTGACTCCGGCTGGGGCGGCTACACCTTC
v_call: TRBV18; j_call: TRBJ1-2; d_call: -; clone_size: -; cdr3_aa: CASSPGADYGYTF; cdr3_nt: TGTGCCAGCTCACCGGGGGCGGACTATGGCTACACCTTC
v_call: TRBV27; j_call: TRBJ2-7; d_call: -; clone_size: -; cdr3_aa: CASSATGIHYEQYF; cdr3_nt: TGTGCCAGCAGTGCAACAGGGATTCACTACGAGCAGTACTTC
v_call: TRBV10-3; j_call: TRBJ2-1; d_call: TRBD2; clone_size: -; cdr3_aa: CAISLGTSDYNEQFF; cdr3_nt: TGTGCCATCAGTCTTGGGACTAGTGACTACAATGAGCAGTTCTTC
v_call: TRBV11-1; j_call: TRBJ2-1; d_call: TRBD2; clone_size: -; cdr3_aa: CASSSGLAGANEQFF; cdr3_nt: TGTGCCAGCAGCTCAGGACTAGCGGGGGCAAATGAGCAGTTCTTC
v_call: TRBV6-5; j_call: TRBJ1-2; d_call: TRBD1; clone_size: -; cdr3_aa: CASRVGQGHYGYTF; cdr3_nt: TGTGCCAGCAGGGTGGGACAGGGTCACTATGGCTACACCTTC